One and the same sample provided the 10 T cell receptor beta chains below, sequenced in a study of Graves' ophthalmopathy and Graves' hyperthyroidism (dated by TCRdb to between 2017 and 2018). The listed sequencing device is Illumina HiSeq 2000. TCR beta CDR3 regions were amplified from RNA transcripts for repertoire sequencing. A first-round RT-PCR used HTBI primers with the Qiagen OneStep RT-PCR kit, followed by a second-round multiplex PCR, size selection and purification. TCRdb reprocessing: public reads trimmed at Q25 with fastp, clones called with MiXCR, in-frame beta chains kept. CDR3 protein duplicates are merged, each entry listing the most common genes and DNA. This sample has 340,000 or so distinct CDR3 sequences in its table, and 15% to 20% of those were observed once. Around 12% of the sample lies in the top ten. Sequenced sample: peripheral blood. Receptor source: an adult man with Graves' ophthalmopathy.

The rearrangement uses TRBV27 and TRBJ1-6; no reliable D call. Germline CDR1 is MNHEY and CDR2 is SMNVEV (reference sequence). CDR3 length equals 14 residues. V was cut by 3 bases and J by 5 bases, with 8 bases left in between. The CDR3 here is CASSFGRDNSPLHF. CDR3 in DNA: TGTGCCAGCAGTTTCGGACGCGATAATTCACCCCTCCACTTT.

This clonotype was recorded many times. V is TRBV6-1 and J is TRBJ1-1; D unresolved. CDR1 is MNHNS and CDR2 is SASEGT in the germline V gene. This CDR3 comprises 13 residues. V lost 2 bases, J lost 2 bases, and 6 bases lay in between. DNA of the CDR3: TGTGCCAGCAGTGAAAAGTCAAACACTGAAGCTTTCTTT. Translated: CASSEKSNTEAFF.

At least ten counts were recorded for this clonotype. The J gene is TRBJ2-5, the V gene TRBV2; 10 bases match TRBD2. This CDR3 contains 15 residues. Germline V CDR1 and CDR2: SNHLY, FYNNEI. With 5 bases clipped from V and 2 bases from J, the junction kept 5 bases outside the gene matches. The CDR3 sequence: CASSYSGRWQETQYF. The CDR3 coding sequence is TGTGCCAGCAGTTATAGCGGGAGGTGGCAAGAGACCCAGTACTTC.

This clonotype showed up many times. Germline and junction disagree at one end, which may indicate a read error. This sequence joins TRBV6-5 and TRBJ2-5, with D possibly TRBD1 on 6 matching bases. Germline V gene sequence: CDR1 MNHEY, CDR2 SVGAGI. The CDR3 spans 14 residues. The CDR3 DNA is TGTGCCAGCAATTACGGGACACCACAAGAGACCCAGTACTTC. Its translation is CASNYGTPQETQYF.

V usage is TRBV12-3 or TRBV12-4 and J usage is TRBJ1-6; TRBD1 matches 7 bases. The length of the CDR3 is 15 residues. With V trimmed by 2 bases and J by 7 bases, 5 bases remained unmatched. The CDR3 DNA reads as TGTGCCAGCAGTTTAAGGGACAGCGGCAATTCACCCCTCCACTTT. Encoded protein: CASSLRDSGNSPLHF.

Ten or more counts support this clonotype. This CDR3 reads CASYRGGQYSNQPQHF. CDR3 DNA sequence: TGTGCCAGCTATAGGGGGGGGCAGTATAGCAATCAGCCCCAGCATTTT. This rearrangement joins TRBV6-5 to TRBJ1-5; TRBD1 is a possible D gene (6 bases). Per germline, CDR1 MNHEY and CDR2 SVGAGI. This CDR3 contains 16 residues. V was clipped by 8 bases and J by 0 bases, with 17 bases between them.

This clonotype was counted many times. In nucleotides, the CDR3 is TGTGCCATCAGTGAGGTCAAGGGCTCCTACGAGCAGTACTTC. The encoded protein is CAISEVKGSYEQYF. This rearrangement joins TRBV10-3 to TRBJ2-7; D call uncertain. The CDR3 contains 14 residues. V lost 2 bases and J lost 0, with 8 bases in between. CDR1 is ENHRY and CDR2 is SYGVKD in the germline V gene.

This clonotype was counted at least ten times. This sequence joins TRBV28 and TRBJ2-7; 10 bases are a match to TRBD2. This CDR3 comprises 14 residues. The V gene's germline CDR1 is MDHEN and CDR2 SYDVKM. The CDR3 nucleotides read TGTGCAACGGGTCTAGCGGGGGCTCCGTACGAGCAGTACTTC. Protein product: CATGLAGAPYEQYF.

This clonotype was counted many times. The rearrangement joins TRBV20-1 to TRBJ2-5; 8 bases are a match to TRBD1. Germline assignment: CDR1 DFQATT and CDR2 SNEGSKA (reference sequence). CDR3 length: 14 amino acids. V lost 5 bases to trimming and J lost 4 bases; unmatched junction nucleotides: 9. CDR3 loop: CSAPGTGDGETQYF. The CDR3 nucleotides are TGCAGTGCTCCCGGGACAGGAGATGGAGAGACCCAGTACTTC.

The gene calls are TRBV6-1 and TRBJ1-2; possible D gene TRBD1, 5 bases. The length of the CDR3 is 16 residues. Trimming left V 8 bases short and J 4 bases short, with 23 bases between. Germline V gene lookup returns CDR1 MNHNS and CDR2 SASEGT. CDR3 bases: TGTGCCAGCCGCGAACTGACAGATCCCTTAGGCTATGGCTACACCTTC. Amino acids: CASRELTDPLGYGYTF.